A single sample gave rise to the 17 T cell receptor beta chains below, sequenced in a study of T-cell reconstitution after alpha-beta-depleted transplantation in children. It was with unique molecular identifiers that the TCRbeta library was prepared. TCRdb called the PCR reads again in MiXCR, with one record for every CDR3 protein. This table has 670,000 or so distinct CDR3 sequences, around 13% appearing once. This sample comprised PBMCs, obtained before TCRalphabeta/CD19-depleted stem cell transplant. The receptors originated from a girl aged 2 to 9 with congenital amegakaryocytic thrombocytopenia, due to receive a stem cell transplant.

The rearrangement joins TRBV20-1 to TRBJ2-7, with 9 bases fitting TRBD1. V shed 6 bases, J shed 2 bases, and the junction held 2 bases outside the gene matches. The CDR3 length is 12 residues. CDR1 and CDR2 (germline): DFQATT, SNEGSKA (reference sequence). The CDR3 DNA sequence: TGCAGTGCCTACAGGGGGCCCTACGAGCAGTACTTC. This codes for CSAYRGPYEQYF.

The J gene is TRBJ2-2, the V gene TRBV5-1; D is possibly TRBD1 or TRBD2 (6 bases each). This CDR3 is built from 15 residues. Trimming cost V 0 bases and J 6 bases, with 12 bases left between them. CDR1 and CDR2 (germline): SGHRS, YFSETQ. The CDR3 protein is CASSLEHREAGELFF. In DNA form, the CDR3 reads TGCGCCAGCAGCTTGGAGCACAGGGAGGCCGGGGAGCTGTTTTTT.

There are many counts of this clonotype. The chain combines TRBV10-3 with TRBJ1-6; a weak D match, TRBD1 (5 bases). The CDR3 runs to 12 residues. The V gene lost 6 bases and the J gene lost 8 bases, with 8 bases spanning the gap. The germline gives CDR1 ENHRY, CDR2 SYGVKD. The DNA of the CDR3 is TGTGCCATCAGGGGACTGGATTCACCCCTCCACTTT. Amino acid sequence: CAIRGLDSPLHF.

In this sample, this clonotype turned up many times. The rearrangement uses TRBV20-1 and TRBJ2-6, with D possibly TRBD2 on 5 matching bases. Trimming removed 1 base from V and 4 bases from J, with 14 bases in between. The CDR3 length is 16 residues. Germline V gene sequence: CDR1 DFQATT, CDR2 SNEGSKA (reference sequence). This CDR3 reads CSARGEKPGGANVLTF. CDR3 in DNA: TGCAGTGCTAGAGGGGAGAAACCGGGAGGGGCCAACGTCCTGACTTTC.

This clonotype occurred a few times. This chain connects TRBV5-1 to TRBJ2-1, with TRBD2 identical over 10 bases. Germline CDR1 reads SGHRS; CDR2 reads YFSETQ. V lost 4 bases to trimming and J lost 4 bases; unmatched junction nucleotides: 8. The CDR3 consists of 16 residues. The CDR3 sequence: CASSLWTSGEYNEQFF. For the CDR3, the DNA is TGCGCCAGCAGCCTATGGACTAGCGGAGAGTACAATGAGCAGTTCTTC.

This clonotype appeared a single time. A much larger clone differs by one base, so this may be a read error. The chain recombines TRBV10-3 with TRBJ2-7; TRBD2 aligns across 9 bases. Germline V gives CDR1 ENHRY, CDR2 SYGVKD. This CDR3 is built from 14 residues. This chain's CDR3 is CAIGLGLASYKQYF. For the CDR3, the DNA is TGTGCCATCGGATTGGGACTAGCCTCCTACAAGCAGTACTTC.

This clonotype was seen many times. The V gene is TRBV28, the J gene TRBJ2-6; D unresolved. CDR1 is MDHEN, CDR2 SYDVKM, per germline. The V gene lost 5 bases and the J gene lost 3 bases, with 8 bases spanning the gap. The CDR3 length is 14 residues. CDR3 nucleotides: TGTGCCAGCAGTAACTTAGGTGGGGCCAACGTCCTGACTTTC. Its translation is CASSNLGGANVLTF.

This clonotype was picked up a small number of times. The V call is TRBV12-3 or TRBV12-4, the J call TRBJ2-1, with D perhaps TRBD2 (6 bases). The CDR3 contains 15 residues. V dropped 8 bases and J dropped 7 bases, with 21 bases sitting between them. The chain's CDR3 is CASFSGLALWNEQFF. CDR3 sequence (DNA): TGTGCCAGCTTTTCAGGGCTAGCGCTCTGGAATGAGCAGTTCTTC.

This clonotype came up many times. The chain is built from TRBV20-1 and TRBJ1-4; the match to TRBD1 covers 8 bases. Germline CDR1 and CDR2: DFQATT and SNEGSKA (reference sequence). The trim removed 5 bases at V and 8 bases at J, leaving 7 bases unmatched. There are 13 residues in the CDR3. CDR3 sequence (DNA): TGCAGTGCTCTTTGGACAGGGTTGGAAAAACTGTTTTTT. Protein product: CSALWTGLEKLFF.

At least ten counts were recorded for this clonotype. The chain carries TRBV28 and TRBJ2-5; 8 nucleotides agree with TRBD1. The CDR3 length is 17 residues. Germline V gives CDR1 MDHEN, CDR2 SYDVKM. Losses at the gene ends were 5 bases for V and 1 base for J; bases not matched to a gene: 12. Written as DNA, the CDR3 is TGTGCCAGCAGTGGCGGACAGGGACCTAACCTCCAAGAGACCCAGTACTTC. The encoded protein is CASSGGQGPNLQETQYF.

V is TRBV9 and J is TRBJ2-3; the D gene is possibly TRBD2 (5 bases). Per the germline V gene, CDR1 is SGDLS and CDR2 is YYNGEE. There are 15 residues in the CDR3. V gave up 2 bases and J gave up 2 bases, with 12 bases separating them. As DNA, the CDR3 is TGTGCCAGCAGCGTTGGAGGCGGATTCACAGATACGCAGTATTTT. Amino acids: CASSVGGGFTDTQYF.

V usage is TRBV5-1 and J usage is TRBJ1-5; the D is unclear. The V end was cut by 4 bases, the J end by 7 bases, with 15 bases between. Per the germline V gene, CDR1 is SGHRS and CDR2 is YFSETQ. There are 14 residues in the CDR3. The CDR3 region is CASSDPDLRQPQHF. DNA for the CDR3: TGCGCCAGCAGCGACCCGGACCTAAGGCAGCCCCAGCATTTT. The complete variable domain, with remaining parts taken from reference TRBV5-1 and TRBJ1-5, reads KAGVTQTPRYLIKTRGQQVTLSCSPISGHRSVSWYQQTPGQGLQFLFEYFSETQRNKGNFPGRFSGRQFSNSRSEMNVSTLELGDSALYLCASSDPDLRQPQHFGDGTRLSIL.

This clonotype was seen many times. The J gene is TRBJ2-1, the V gene TRBV20-1; 7 positions match TRBD2. The V segment lost 7 bases and the J segment 6 bases; nucleotides outside the gene matches: 6. The CDR3 is 12 amino acids. The germline CDR1 and CDR2 sequences are DFQATT and SNEGSKA (reference sequence). The CDR3 bases are TGCAGTGTTCGCGGGAGTATCAATGAGCAGTTCTTC. Encoded protein: CSVRGSINEQFF.

The sample holds a few counts of this clonotype. The CDR3 is CASSSVVAGVADTQYF. CDR3 bases: TGTGCCAGCAGCTCGGTGGTAGCGGGAGTAGCAGATACGCAGTATTTT. The chain recombines TRBV7-9 with TRBJ2-3, with 9 bases that match TRBD2. The J segment lost 4 bases and the V segment lost 4 bases, leaving 9 bases of the junction unmatched. Germline V CDR1 and CDR2: SEHNR, FQNEAQ (reference sequence). This CDR3 has 16 amino acids.

The chain has TRBV7-2 and TRBJ2-7, with 9 bases that match TRBD2. V gave up 7 bases and J gave up 5 bases; unmatched junction bases: 15. The CDR3 runs to 16 residues. Germline CDR1 reads SGHTA; CDR2 reads FQGNSA. In DNA form, the CDR3 reads TGTGCCAGCACCTTGGGCGCATGGCGGGAGGGAAACGAGCAGTACTTC. Amino acids: CASTLGAWREGNEQYF.

This clonotype appeared a few times. The chain uses TRBV11-2 and TRBJ2-5, with 11 positions matching TRBD2. The CDR3 spans 19 residues. CDR1 is SGHAT, CDR2 FQNNGV, per germline. After removal of 3 bases from V and 0 bases from J, the junction contained 12 bases not matched to a gene. The CDR3 protein is CASSFTKIRLAGHQETQYF. CDR3 sequence (DNA): TGTGCCAGCAGCTTCACCAAAATACGACTAGCGGGACACCAAGAGACCCAGTACTTC.

This clonotype was recorded at least ten times. The chain uses TRBV20-1 and TRBJ2-3; TRBD2 matches 7 bases. V lost 6 bases and J lost 4; bases outside the gene matches: 13. CDR3 length equals 15 residues. Germline assignment: CDR1 DFQATT and CDR2 SNEGSKA (reference sequence). CDR3 sequence (DNA): TGCAGTGCCCTCCCTGGCGGGAGATGGGCAGATACGCAGTATTTT. Translation gives CSALPGGRWADTQYF.